Here is one T cell receptor (beta chain) with its context. Germline and junction disagree at one end, which may indicate a read error. This sample was taken from a study of blood T cell repertoires in COVID-19. Turning to the study itself: Acute and convalescent COVID-19 specimens originated in the United States, Italy and Spain.

All enrollees were about 18 to 90 years old and from roughly 26 US areas. Each recovered donor of Cohort 3 presented with two negative PCRs, clearance, or symptom resolution. Original data processing: Using reference gene primer amplification, nucleated cell counts were estimated. The repertoire was sequenced with immunoSEQ multiplex PCR; TCRdb's copy has only in-frame clones and lacks some. V and J calls and clone size come straight from that table; D and trimming were deduced from the DNA. Of about 250,000 clones detected, over 75% appear once; the ten largest clones hold roughly 2.3%. Germline-derived CDR1 and CDR2 are SGHDN and FVKESK. The CDR3 is made up of 16 amino acids.

V is TRBV14 and J is TRBJ2-2; 7 bases fit TRBD1. Sequencing was done on a sample of PBMCs or T cells enriched from blood (not recorded which). This sequence originates from a woman between 18 and 29 years old who had recovered from COVID-19. Written as DNA, the CDR3 is TGTGCCGGCAGCCGGAGACAGGGAACGAACACCGGGGAGCTGTTTTTT. This sequence encodes CAGSRRQGTNTGELFF. Full variable domain (missing parts from reference TRBV14 and TRBJ2-2): EAGVTQFPSHSVIEKGQTVTLRCDPISGHDNLYWYRRVMGKEIKFLLHFVKESKQDESGMPNNRFLAERTGGTYSTLKVQPAELEDSGVYFCAGSRRQGTNTGELFFGEGSRLTVL.